This T cell receptor beta chain was identified during a study of blood T cell repertoires in COVID-19. CDR3 length: 17 amino acids. Deletions cut 5 bases from V and 7 bases from J, with 25 bases between. Germline-derived CDR1 and CDR2 are SGDLS and YYNGEE. In the source study's methods: Estimates of nucleated cell counts were drawn from the amplification of reference gene primers. Assay used: immunoSEQ multiplex PCR; TCRdb lists only in-frame clones, some missing. The DNA gave D and trimming, while V, J and clone size come from that table. There are about 480,000 clones in the sample; approximately 90% occur only once, and around 12% lies in the top ten.

The receptor's source is a woman aged 45-65 years with COVID-19, enrolled during active disease. V and J are TRBV9 and TRBJ2-1, with TRBD1 as a possible D gene (6 bases). The sample was peripheral blood. The CDR3 sequence: CASSVQSSGVGENEQFF. The CDR3 DNA follows: TGTGCCAGCAGTGTCCAATCTTCAGGGGTGGGGGAAAATGAGCAGTTCTTC.